One sample yielded the 15 T cell receptor beta chains listed below, sequenced in a study of blood T cells in healthy people across ages. With a J-beta primer mix and a sample-barcoded 5' primer, a second PCR ran roughly 6 to 11 cycles. MiXCR was run by TCRdb on the 5' RACE reads, yielding one entry per CDR3 protein. This table holds about 1.6 million distinct CDR3 sequences, about 35% found once. Sequenced: blood. Receptors originate from a woman in her twenties or thirties in good health.

This clonotype was observed a few times. The chain employs TRBV7-3 and TRBJ2-1, with D maybe TRBD1 (8 bases). This CDR3 region has 15 residues. The germline CDR1 and CDR2 sequences are SGHTA and FQGTGA. V was trimmed by 3 bases and J by 9 bases, leaving 18 bases between them. The CDR3 bases are TGTGCCAGCAGCTTTGATCACAGGGGGGGTGGTGAGCAGTTCTTC. Residues: CASSFDHRGGGEQFF.

The genes are TRBV28 and TRBJ2-1; D is perhaps TRBD1 (5 bases). Germline V lookup: CDR1 MDHEN, CDR2 SYDVKM. The V end lost 3 bases, the J end lost 4 bases, and 19 bases lay between the germline ends. The CDR3 loop spans 17 amino acids. The CDR3 DNA reads TGTGCCAGCAGTTTTAGTATGATCAGGGAAAAATACAATGAGCAGTTCTTC. It yields the protein CASSFSMIREKYNEQFF.

With regard to this clonotype: A much more abundant neighbour one base away suggests this may be a read error. The chain combines TRBV29-1 with TRBJ2-7; D could derive from TRBD1 or TRBD2 (5 bases each). Trimming shortened V by 3 bases and J by 7 bases, and 13 bases separated the two germline ends. CDR3 size: 12 residues. From germline, CDR1 is SQVTM and CDR2 ANQGSEA. CDR3 sequence: CSVDPGSGEQYF. DNA for the CDR3: TGCAGCGTTGATCCGGGGTCAGGGGAGCAGTACTTC.

This sequence joins TRBV30 and TRBJ1-1; TRBD1 is a possible D gene (5 bases). The CDR3 extends over 11 amino acids. V lost 4 bases and J 9 bases, leaving 12 bases between the germline ends. Germline V gene data show CDR1 as GTSNPN and CDR2 as SVGIG (reference sequence). This CDR3 is CAWTRGTKAFF. The DNA of the CDR3 is TGTGCCTGGACTAGGGGTACAAAAGCTTTCTTT.

In this sample, this clonotype turned up a few times. The chain combines TRBV7-2 with TRBJ2-1; TRBD2 is a possible D gene (5 bases). V lost 4 bases and J lost 10, with 11 bases in between. The CDR3 runs to 12 residues. Germline V gives CDR1 SGHTA, CDR2 FQGNSA. The CDR3: CASSYRRGEQFF. The CDR3 DNA follows: TGTGCCAGCAGCTATCGACGGGGAGAGCAGTTCTTC.

The chain uses TRBV7-2 and TRBJ2-7, with 10 bases lining up with TRBD2. J gave up 7 bases and V 1 base, and 7 bases lay outside the gene matches. This CDR3 has 15 amino acids. Germline V gives CDR1 SGHTA, CDR2 FQGNSA. The CDR3: CASSLVTLAGAEQYF. CDR3 bases: TGTGCCAGCAGCTTAGTGACGCTAGCGGGGGCGGAGCAGTACTTC.

This clonotype appeared a few times. The chain recombines TRBV5-5 with TRBJ1-5; perhaps TRBD1 as D (6 bases). The CDR3 loop spans 16 amino acids. Between the trimmed V and J ends, which lost 4 bases and 4 bases, there was a span of 18 bases. Germline lookup yields CDR1 SGHKS and CDR2 YYEKEE (reference sequence). This CDR3 reads CASSPGSGQINQPQHF. CDR3 nucleotides: TGTGCCAGCAGCCCGGGTAGTGGACAGATAAATCAGCCCCAGCATTTT.

This clonotype occurred a few times. The V call is TRBV20-1, the J call TRBJ2-2; 8 positions agree with TRBD2. The CDR3 consists of 16 residues. Germline V lookup: CDR1 DFQATT, CDR2 SNEGSKA (reference sequence). V shed 1 base, J shed 8 bases, and the junction held 12 bases outside the gene matches. For the CDR3, the DNA is TGCAGTGCTAGAGTATCAGCGGGAGTCCGAGGAGGGGAGCTGTTTTTT. Its translation: CSARVSAGVRGGELFF.

This chain uses TRBV4-1 with TRBJ2-5; D unclear. The V gene's germline CDR1 is MGHRA and CDR2 YSYEKL. The CDR3 covers 14 residues. Trimming cost V 1 base and J 1 base, with 7 bases left between them. CDR3: CASSQVGIQETQYF. In DNA form, the CDR3 reads TGCGCCAGCAGCCAAGTGGGCATCCAAGAGACCCAGTACTTC.

This clonotype was seen more than once but under ten times. The junction departs from germline at one end; a sequencing error may be responsible. The rearrangement uses TRBV9 and TRBJ1-2; possible D gene TRBD1, 5 bases. The CDR3 extends over 14 amino acids. Looked up from germline, CDR1 is SGDLS and CDR2 is YYNGEE. The CDR3 DNA reads TGTGCCAGCAGCGTAGGATCAAGGGACTATGGCCACACCTTC. Amino acids: CASSVGSRDYGHTF.

Of note for this clonotype: A much larger clone differs from this one at a single base, so this may be a read error. This sequence joins TRBV4-1 and TRBJ1-4; D remains ambiguous. V was shortened by 1 base and J by 7 bases, with 13 bases between the two germline ends. Germline CDR1 is MGHRA and CDR2 is YSYEKL. The CDR3 extends over 15 amino acids. The CDR3, as DNA: TGCGCCAGCAGCCAAGGCGGCAGTGAGGCTGAAAAACTGTTTTTT. Residues: CASSQGGSEAEKLFF.

This chain links TRBV30 with TRBJ1-1, with D maybe TRBD1 (5 bases). With 8 bases removed from V and 1 base from J, the gap between germline ends came to 11 bases. The CDR3 is made up of 12 amino acids. Germline V gene sequence: CDR1 GTSNPN, CDR2 SVGIG (reference sequence). CDR3 sequence reads: CAPGRANTEAFF. The DNA for the CDR3 is TGTGCCCCGGGCAGGGCGAACACTGAAGCTTTCTTT. The variable domain in full, with the rest retrieved from reference TRBV30 and TRBJ1-1, is SQTIHQWPATLVQPVGSPLSLECTVEGTSNPNLYWYRQAAGRGLQLLFYSVGIGQISSEVPQNLSASRPQDRQFILSSKKLLLSDSGFYLCAPGRANTEAFFGQGTRLTVV.

This chain uses TRBV7-6 with TRBJ2-7; 7 bases are shared with TRBD1. V shed 0 bases and J 5 bases; nucleotides not matched to a gene: 7. This CDR3 is 15 amino acids long. The germline V gene encodes CDR1 SGHVS and CDR2 FNYEAQ. The CDR3 coding sequence is TGTGCCAGCAGCTTAGCAGGGGGCCAATTCGACGAGCAGTACTTC. Translated, it gives CASSLAGGQFDEQYF.

V is TRBV10-2 and J is TRBJ1-6; D is undetermined. Germline V gene sequence: CDR1 WSHSY, CDR2 SAAADI. The CDR3 length is 13 residues. With 0 bases removed from V and 9 bases from J, the gap between germline ends came to 6 bases. In DNA, the CDR3 is TGCGCCAGCAGTGAGTCAGGAAGTTCACCCCTCCACTTT. Its protein product is CASSESGSSPLHF.

The sample holds a few counts of this clonotype. The genes are TRBV4-2 and TRBJ2-4; 8 positions match TRBD2. The CDR3 is 17 amino acids. Germline trimming cut 0 bases from V and 0 bases from J; bases unmatched to any gene: 4. Germline lookup yields CDR1 LGHNA and CDR2 YNFKEQ. CDR3 bases: TGTGCCAGCAGCCAAGATACTAGCGGATTAGCCAAAAACATTCAGTACTTC. Its protein is CASSQDTSGLAKNIQYF.